This T cell receptor beta chain is from a study of blood T cell repertoires in COVID-19. Study at large: Sites across the United States, Italy and Spain contributed samples from acute and convalescent COVID-19. PBMCs, B-cell-depleted T cells, or T cells were the source of the cDNA or gDNA that made up the material.

In the original workflow: Estimated nucleated cell counts came from reference gene primer amplification. Some clones are missing from TCRdb's copy, which holds only in-frame ones; the method was immunoSEQ multiplex PCR. The DNA was the basis for D and trimming; V, J and clone size are from that table. The sample carries hundreds of thousands of clones, around 85% recorded once. Germline assignment: CDR1 SGHTA and CDR2 FQGNSA. The CDR3 totals 14 residues. V lost 4 bases, J lost 6 bases, and 12 bases lay in between. Specimen: peripheral blood. This receptor was obtained from a man aged 80 or over with acute or convalescent COVID-19. The chain is built from TRBV7-2 and TRBJ2-2; D might be TRBD1 (7 bases). This CDR3 reads CASSSRRGPGELFF. Written as DNA, the CDR3 is TGTGCCAGCAGCTCGAGGAGGGGGCCCGGGGAGCTGTTTTTT.